A single sample is the source of the 15 T cell receptor beta chains below, sequenced in a study of OX40 agonist ivuxolimab in advanced cancers. Only in-frame clones appear in the TCRdb table, and some are missing; sequencing was by immunoSEQ multiplex PCR. The table has 73,000 or so clones, 82% seen once; the top ten hold approximately 0.4%. The starting material was CD4+ or CD8+ T cells sorted from blood, obtained in a trial of the OX40 agonist ivuxolimab. All receptors come from an adult with an advanced solid tumor such as melanoma, head and neck, liver or kidney cancer.

Here the CDR3 DNA reads TGCGCCAGCAGCCAAGAAAGTCGTGGCGAGACCCAGTACTTC. This codes for CASSQESRGETQYF. This sequence joins TRBV4-1 and TRBJ2-5; D is uncertain. Trimming left V 0 bases short and J 5 bases short, with 10 bases between. This CDR3 is built from 14 residues. Germline V CDR1 and CDR2: MGHRA, YSYEKL.

This clone was seen a few times. DNA of the CDR3: TGTGCCAGCAGCTCCAGGGCAGGGGCAAGACATCAGCCCCAGCATTTT. Its protein product is CASSSRAGARHQPQHF. The chain couples TRBV28 to TRBJ1-5; perhaps TRBD1 as D (6 bases). The CDR3 has 16 amino acids. Trimming took 6 bases from V and 5 from J, leaving 20 bases between them. In germline, CDR1 is MDHEN, CDR2 SYDVKM.

The chain links TRBV7-9 to TRBJ2-5; D not resolved. The V end lost 5 bases, the J end lost 4 bases, and 5 bases lay between the germline ends. The CDR3 totals 11 residues. The germline CDR1 and CDR2 sequences are SEHNR and FQNEAQ (reference sequence). CDR3 sequence reads: CASSPRETQYF. The CDR3 DNA sequence: TGTGCCAGCAGCCCCAGAGAGACCCAGTACTTC. The full variable domain, with the rest looked up from reference TRBV7-9 and TRBJ2-5, is DTGVSQNPRHKITKRGQNVTFRCDPISEHNRLYWYRQTLGQGPEFLTYFQNEAQLEKSRLLSDRFSAERPKGSFSTLEIQRTEQGDSAMYLCASSPRETQYFGPGTRLLVL.

This clone was recorded only once. The sample contains more than one DNA sequence encoding this CDR3. V usage is TRBV29-1 and J usage is TRBJ1-1; maybe TRBD1 (6 bases). The CDR3 is 12 amino acids. The germline CDR1 and CDR2 sequences are SQVTM and ANQGSEA. The V and J ends lost 4 bases and 5 bases respectively, with 11 bases between them. The CDR3 spells CSVAGARTEAFF. CDR3 DNA: TGCAGCGTTGCGGGGGCGAGGACTGAAGCTTTCTTT.

This chain links TRBV18 with TRBJ2-6, with 7 bases that match TRBD1. The V and J ends lost 4 bases and 2 bases, in that order; junction bases with no gene match: 5. CDR1 is KGHSH, CDR2 LQKENI, per germline. The CDR3 sequence is 16 residues long. The CDR3 is CASSLTGDTGANVLTF. The CDR3 DNA reads as TGTGCCAGCTCACTCACAGGGGACACTGGGGCCAACGTCCTGACTTTC.

The chain employs TRBV27 and TRBJ1-2; 7 bases match TRBD1. V dropped 5 bases and J dropped 4; count of bases not matched to a gene: 10. The CDR3 runs 15 residues. Germline loops: CDR1 MNHEY, CDR2 SMNVEV (reference sequence). The CDR3 DNA is TGTGCCAGCAGTAAGACGGGACAGCCCAGCTATGGCTACACCTTC. It translates to CASSKTGQPSYGYTF.

The V and J genes are TRBV5-1 and TRBJ2-3; 7 bases agree with TRBD2. The germline gives CDR1 SGHRS, CDR2 YFSETQ. The CDR3 runs 14 residues. The junction had 3 bases not matched to a gene; V was cut back by 3 bases and J by 2 bases. The CDR3 loop is CASSSGGYTDTQYF. As DNA, the CDR3 is TGCGCCAGCAGCTCCGGGGGGTACACAGATACGCAGTATTTT.

The chain links TRBV9 to TRBJ2-2; 8 positions agree with TRBD2. The CDR3 runs 18 residues. Per the germline V gene, CDR1 is SGDLS and CDR2 is YYNGEE. Unmatched junction bases numbered 16, after V lost 4 bases and J lost 5 bases. The CDR3 DNA is TGTGCCAGCAGCCCTAGAGGTAGCGGGGTTACGGGGACCGGGGAGCTGTTTTTT. It codes for CASSPRGSGVTGTGELFF.

The chain uses TRBV10-2 and TRBJ2-7; 8 bases are shared with TRBD2. V lost 2 bases to trimming and J lost 4 bases; unmatched junction nucleotides: 4. Looked up from germline, CDR1 is WSHSY and CDR2 is SAAADI. The CDR3 length is 14 residues. CDR3 sequence reads: CASSEPGLAYEQYV. The CDR3 DNA follows: TGCGCCAGCAGTGAGCCAGGACTAGCTTACGAGCAGTACGTC.

The V gene is TRBV6-5, the J gene TRBJ2-5; D tentatively fits TRBD1 or TRBD2 (6 bases each). Germline CDR1 reads MNHEY; CDR2 reads SVGAGI. The CDR3 consists of 15 residues. V was clipped by 0 bases and J by 5 bases, with 13 bases between them. This CDR3 reads CASSYSGGGRETQYF. The CDR3, as DNA: TGTGCCAGCAGTTACTCGGGGGGCGGAAGGGAGACCCAGTACTTC.

The chain joins TRBV18 to TRBJ2-7, with D possibly called TRBD1 or TRBD2 (5 bases each). Trimming shortened V by 5 bases and J by 0 bases, and 14 bases separated the two germline ends. The germline V gene has CDR1 KGHSH and CDR2 LQKENI. The CDR3 sequence is 15 residues long. CDR3 in DNA: TGTGCCAGCTCAATTGGTACGGGGACCTCCTACGAGCAGTACTTC. Its translation: CASSIGTGTSYEQYF.

The chain couples TRBV7-9 to TRBJ1-2; D remains ambiguous. Germline assignment: CDR1 SEHNR and CDR2 FQNEAQ (reference sequence). The CDR3 loop spans 16 amino acids. V lost 1 base and J lost 6, with 18 bases in between. The CDR3, as DNA: TGTGCCAGCAGCTTAGGAGGCGCCGTACAAAACAATGGCTACACCTTC. It yields the protein CASSLGGAVQNNGYTF.

In its sample, this clone was seen once. The chain links TRBV9 to TRBJ1-1; no reliable D call. Germline assignment: CDR1 SGDLS and CDR2 YYNGEE. The germline V and J ends were trimmed by 6 bases and 4 bases, with 10 bases remaining between them. The CDR3 length is 12 residues. CDR3 nucleotides: TGTGCCAGCAACAGAGTGGGCACTGAAGCTTTCTTT. Protein sequence: CASNRVGTEAFF.

This clone has just a few counts. This chain uses TRBV9 with TRBJ1-4, with TRBD1 as a possible D gene (5 bases). The CDR3 length is 14 residues. Germline assignment: CDR1 SGDLS and CDR2 YYNGEE. Trimming took 4 bases from V and 4 from J, leaving 11 bases between them. The CDR3 loop reads CASSSRQLNEKLFF. The CDR3 coding sequence is TGTGCCAGCAGCTCCCGACAGCTTAATGAAAAACTGTTTTTT.

V is TRBV5-6 and J is TRBJ2-2; unclear D gene. Trimming cost V 1 base and J 3 bases, with 4 bases left between them. The CDR3 runs to 13 residues. Germline V lookup: CDR1 SGHDT, CDR2 YYEEEE. The CDR3 here is CASSLRYTGELFF. The DNA of the CDR3 is TGTGCCAGCAGCTTGCGGTACACCGGGGAGCTGTTTTTT.